The 20 T cell receptor beta chains given below trace back to one sample, sequenced in a study of PD-1 blockade in classical Hodgkin lymphoma. Here immunoSEQ multiplex PCR was the method, and the copy in TCRdb shows in-frame clones only, minus some. Of 20,000 to 30,000 clones in the sample, about 90% were seen once. Time point described: newly diagnosed, previously untreated cHL patient sample. Magnetic negative selection served to purify CD4+ T cells out of PBMCs that had been thawed. Sequenced input: CD4+ T cells from blood. These receptors were taken from a human donor with classical Hodgkin lymphoma.

The chain has TRBV19 and TRBJ1-4, with D unclear. The CDR3 sequence is 13 residues long. Trimming removed 1 base at V and 4 bases at J, with 4 bases between. Per the germline V gene, CDR1 is LNHDA and CDR2 is SQIVND (reference sequence). For the CDR3, the DNA is TGTGCCAGTAGTATAGGACATAATGAAAAACTGTTTTTT. The encoded protein is CASSIGHNEKLFF.

This clone was recorded only once. The chain uses TRBV4-1 and TRBJ2-7; possible D gene TRBD1, 6 bases. Germline V lookup: CDR1 MGHRA, CDR2 YSYEKL. V was shortened by 0 bases and J by 4 bases, with 10 bases between the two germline ends. CDR3 size: 14 residues. The CDR3 protein is CASSQDLDRYEQYF. The CDR3 bases are TGCGCCAGCAGCCAAGATCTGGACAGATACGAGCAGTACTTC.

The genes are TRBV15 and TRBJ2-1; no clear D. CDR3 length equals 12 residues. Germline CDR1 reads LNHNV; CDR2 reads YYDKDF (reference sequence). Deletions cut 3 bases from V and 5 bases from J, with 5 bases between. Written as DNA, the CDR3 is TGTGCCACCAGCAGGTTAAACAATGAGCAGTTCTTC. The encoded protein is CATSRLNNEQFF.

V and J are TRBV19 and TRBJ2-5, with TRBD2 matching 7 bases. With V trimmed by 2 bases and J by 5 bases, 11 bases remained unmatched. Germline V gives CDR1 LNHDA, CDR2 SQIVND (reference sequence). The CDR3 covers 16 residues. DNA of the CDR3: TGTGCCAGTAGTATATCACCTAGCGGAACGGGGGAGACCCAGTACTTC. Translating it yields CASSISPSGTGETQYF. Full variable domain (remainder filled in from reference TRBV19 and TRBJ2-5): DGGITQSPKYLFRKEGQNVTLSCEQNLNHDAMYWYRQDPGQGLRLIYYSQIVNDFQKGDIAEGYSVSREKKESFPLTVTSAQKNPTAFYLCASSISPSGTGETQYFGPGTRLLVL.

This clone was seen once. The chain combines TRBV7-9 with TRBJ2-2, with unresolved D. The CDR3 is 12 amino acids. Germline V gives CDR1 SEHNR, CDR2 FQNEAQ (reference sequence). Trimming removed 5 bases at V and 2 bases at J, with 3 bases between. The DNA of the CDR3 is TGTGCCAGCAGCGGTAACACCGGGGAGCTGTTTTTT. Its protein is CASSGNTGELFF.

The chain recombines TRBV11-2 with TRBJ2-1, with 9 bases fitting TRBD2. Per the germline V gene, CDR1 is SGHAT and CDR2 is FQNNGV. The CDR3 totals 15 residues. V was pared by 10 bases and J by 8 bases, with 15 bases of the junction left unmatched. CDR3 loop: CATKSSGGVRDEQFF. The CDR3 DNA is TGTGCCACCAAGAGTAGCGGGGGTGTGCGCGATGAGCAGTTCTTC.

A remark on this clone: The identical CDR3 is also encoded by other nucleotide sequences in the sample. V usage is TRBV5-6 and J usage is TRBJ1-2; D is perhaps TRBD1 (6 bases). Germline CDR1 SGHDT, CDR2 YYEEEE. The V gene lost 4 bases and the J gene lost 4 bases, with 26 bases spanning the gap. This CDR3 comprises 18 residues. The CDR3 DNA reads as TGTGCCAGCAGCCTAGGGGGAAAAAGGGTGTCCTATGGCTATGGCTACACCTTC. Translation gives CASSLGGKRVSYGYGYTF.

The count of this clone is one. The genes are TRBV5-3 and TRBJ2-5; a weak D match, TRBD2 (5 bases). TRBV5-3 is an ORF for which the function is uncertain. Trimming cost V 10 bases and J 3 bases, with 10 bases left between them. The CDR3 is 11 amino acids. The CDR3 protein is CARGMKETQYF. The DNA for the CDR3 is TGTGCCCGAGGGATGAAAGAGACCCAGTACTTC.

The chain is built from TRBV5-4 and TRBJ1-1; D ambiguous. The germline CDR1 and CDR2 sequences are SGHNT and YYREEE (reference sequence). V lost 4 bases, J lost 6 bases, and 16 bases lay in between. The CDR3 spans 14 residues. The CDR3 spells CASSLASGLPEAFF. The CDR3 DNA reads TGTGCCAGCAGCCTAGCGTCGGGTCTGCCTGAAGCTTTCTTT.

The chain carries TRBV19 and TRBJ1-4; D gene unclear. The V gene lost 6 bases and the J gene lost 0 bases, with 11 bases spanning the gap. The germline CDR1 and CDR2 sequences are LNHDA and SQIVND (reference sequence). This CDR3 is built from 15 residues. CDR3 in DNA: TGTGCCAGTAGAGGATGGGAGGCAACTAATGAAAAACTGTTTTTT. The encoded protein is CASRGWEATNEKLFF.

V is TRBV5-1 and J is TRBJ2-3, with D perhaps matching TRBD1 or TRBD2 (5 bases each). The germline V gene has CDR1 SGHRS and CDR2 YFSETQ. Trimming took off 4 bases at V and 4 bases at J, with 10 bases between the two ends. The CDR3 has 13 amino acids. The CDR3 reads CASSIEGPDTQYF. Written as DNA, the CDR3 is TGCGCCAGCAGCATAGAGGGACCAGATACGCAGTATTTT.

CDR3: CASRADRASTEAFF. The CDR3 DNA is TGTGCCAGCAGGGCGGACAGGGCGTCTACTGAAGCTTTCTTT. The genes are TRBV2 and TRBJ1-1; 8 bases map to TRBD1. In germline, CDR1 is SNHLY, CDR2 FYNNEI. V lost 6 bases, J lost 5 bases, and 8 bases stayed unmatched. CDR3 length equals 14 residues.

With respect to this clone: At one end the junction does not follow the germline gene, possibly because of a read error. The chain links TRBV5-6 to TRBJ2-1; 9 bases line up with TRBD2. There are 11 residues in the CDR3. The germline V gene encodes CDR1 SGHDT and CDR2 YYEEEE. This chain's CDR3 is CASSSGLATLF. As DNA, the CDR3 is TGTGCCAGCAGCTCCGGACTAGCGACTCTCTTC.

J is TRBJ1-1 and V is TRBV18, with unresolved D. CDR3 length: 13 residues. CDR1 and CDR2 (germline): KGHSH, LQKENI. The V and J ends lost 0 bases and 4 bases respectively, with 6 bases between them. Here the CDR3 reads CASSPPFVTEAFF. The CDR3 nucleotides read TGTGCCAGCTCACCACCGTTCGTCACTGAAGCTTTCTTT.

The CDR3 bases are TGCGCCAGCAGCCAAGTGTCGGGGGGCGTGGATACGCAGTATTTT. Its translation is CASSQVSGGVDTQYF. The rearrangement links TRBV4-3 to TRBJ2-3; D possibly corresponds to TRBD2 (7 bases). Germline CDR1 reads LGHNA; CDR2 reads YSLEER. The CDR3 contains 15 residues. Trimming left V 1 base short and J 6 bases short, with 14 bases between.

This chain links TRBV5-6 with TRBJ2-7; the D call may be TRBD1 or TRBD2 (5 bases each). Trimming left V 4 bases short and J 3 bases short, with 8 bases between. The germline V gene has CDR1 SGHDT and CDR2 YYEEEE. This CDR3 has 12 amino acids. This chain's CDR3 is CASSARGYEQYF. For the CDR3, the DNA is TGTGCCAGCAGCGCGAGGGGCTACGAGCAGTACTTC. The variable domain in full, completed from reference TRBV5-6 and TRBJ2-7, reads DAGVTQSPTHLIKTRGQQVTLRCSPKSGHDTVSWYQQALGQGPQFIFQYYEEEERQRGNFPDRFSGHQFPNYSSELNVNALLLGDSALYLCASSARGYEQYFGPGTRLTVT.

The chain couples TRBV4-1 to TRBJ1-1; TRBD1 might be the D (6 bases). Between the trimmed V and J ends, which lost 3 bases and 1 base, there was a span of 18 bases. The length of the CDR3 is 17 residues. Germline loops: CDR1 MGHRA, CDR2 YSYEKL. CDR3 DNA: TGCGCCAGCAGCCACCGCGGGGGGCACTTTGAGAACACTGAAGCTTTCTTT. As protein: CASSHRGGHFENTEAFF.

This chain connects TRBV7-9 to TRBJ2-6, with D possibly being TRBD1 (5 bases). The V end was cut by 0 bases, the J end by 2 bases, with 11 bases between. The germline gives CDR1 SEHNR, CDR2 FQNEAQ (reference sequence). This CDR3 has 17 residues. As DNA, the CDR3 is TGTGCCAGCAGCTTAGCAACTGGGGCGGCTGGGGCCAACGTCCTGACTTTC. Protein: CASSLATGAAGANVLTF.

This sequence joins TRBV5-1 and TRBJ2-2; D is unclear. With 1 base removed from V and 3 bases from J, the gap between germline ends came to 4 bases. This CDR3 is built from 13 residues. In germline, CDR1 is SGHRS, CDR2 YFSETQ. The CDR3: CASSLLDTGELFF. The DNA for the CDR3 is TGCGCCAGCAGCTTGCTGGACACCGGGGAGCTGTTTTTT.

The count of this clone is one. The chain employs TRBV5-1 and TRBJ2-7, with 8 bases that match TRBD2. Germline CDR1 and CDR2: SGHRS and YFSETQ. J lost 3 bases, V lost 5 bases, and 7 bases had no gene match. This CDR3 contains 14 residues. The CDR3 DNA follows: TGCGCCAGCAGGCGAGAAGCGGGGGACTACGAGCAGTACTTC. Translating it yields CASRREAGDYEQYF.